This passage covers 13 T cell receptor beta chains from one sample sequenced in a study of blood T cell repertoires in COVID-19. Sequenced by immunoSEQ multiplex PCR; TCRdb stores in-frame clones only, minus some. The profile covers some 130,000 clones, with 90% appearing a single time and about 3.5% taken by the ten largest. The source material was peripheral blood. These receptors were obtained from a man between 45 and 60 years old with active COVID-19.

The rearrangement links TRBV2 to TRBJ1-4; D uncertain. The germline V gene has CDR1 SNHLY and CDR2 FYNNEI. Deletions cut 5 bases from V and 4 bases from J, with 2 bases between. This CDR3 comprises 11 residues. The DNA for the CDR3 is TGTGCCAGCAGTCTTAATGAAAAACTGTTTTTT. This gives the protein CASSLNEKLFF.

The chain combines TRBV11-2 with TRBJ2-2, with D perhaps matching TRBD2 (6 bases). With 7 bases removed from V and 3 bases from J, the gap between germline ends came to 15 bases. The length of the CDR3 is 15 residues. Germline assignment: CDR1 SGHAT and CDR2 FQNNGV. CDR3 sequence (DNA): TGTGCCAGCACCCCCCCTGGGGACTACACCGGGGAGCTGTTTTTT. It specifies CASTPPGDYTGELFF.

V and J are TRBV4-2 and TRBJ1-1; D is unresolved. The CDR3 consists of 14 residues. Germline assignment: CDR1 LGHNA and CDR2 YNFKEQ. Trimming pared 0 bases from V and 5 bases from J, leaving 10 bases between. The CDR3: CASSQEGSRTEAFF. CDR3 nucleotide sequence: TGTGCCAGCAGCCAAGAGGGCAGCAGGACTGAAGCTTTCTTT.

The chain combines TRBV14 with TRBJ2-1; 11 bases map to TRBD2. V lost 3 bases and J lost 2; bases outside the gene matches: 0. Per the germline V gene, CDR1 is SGHDN and CDR2 is FVKESK. The CDR3 is made up of 15 amino acids. This CDR3 is CASSQGLAAYNEQFF. The CDR3 DNA sequence: TGTGCCAGCAGCCAGGGACTAGCGGCCTACAATGAGCAGTTCTTC.

The gene calls are TRBV7-9 and TRBJ2-7, with 8 nucleotides matching TRBD1. Germline-derived CDR1 and CDR2 are SEHNR and FQNEAQ (reference sequence). The CDR3 totals 14 residues. Losses at the gene ends were 4 bases for V and 4 bases for J; bases not matched to a gene: 6. The CDR3 reads CASSSGTGAYEQYV. CDR3 DNA sequence: TGTGCCAGCAGCTCAGGGACAGGCGCTTACGAGCAGTACGTC.

The V call is TRBV2, the J call TRBJ1-2; 8 nucleotides align to TRBD1. V was clipped by 2 bases and J by 7 bases; unmatched bases: 12. Germline values: CDR1 SNHLY, CDR2 FYNNEI. The CDR3 loop spans 16 amino acids. CDR3 DNA sequence: TGTGCCAGCAGTGAACTCTCACAGGGGGGGGGCAGTGGCTACACCTTC. Translated: CASSELSQGGGSGYTF. Using reference TRBV2 and TRBJ1-2 for the parts outside the CDR3, the full variable domain is EPEVTQTPSHQVTQMGQEVILRCVPISNHLYFYWYRQILGQKVEFLVSFYNNEISEKSEIFDDQFSVERPDGSNFTLKIRSTKLEDSAMYFCASSELSQGGGSGYTFGSGTRLTVV.

The chain's CDR3 is CASSADKNTEAFF. The CDR3 region has the DNA TGTGCCAGCAGTGCCGACAAGAACACTGAAGCTTTCTTT. The gene calls are TRBV12-3 or TRBV12-4 and TRBJ1-1; D gene ambiguous. Trimming left V 5 bases short and J 1 base short, with 8 bases between. This CDR3 has 13 residues.

The genes are TRBV10-3 and TRBJ2-1; TRBD2 matches 8 bases. The CDR3 runs 14 residues. V lost 6 bases and J lost 8; bases outside the gene matches: 9. Germline V gene lookup returns CDR1 ENHRY and CDR2 SYGVKD. Written as DNA, the CDR3 is TGTGCCATCAGGAGCGGGAGAAGGTGGGATGAGCAGTTCTTC. This sequence encodes CAIRSGRRWDEQFF.

V gene TRBV7-8 combines with J gene TRBJ2-5; 11 bases agree with TRBD2. After removal of 1 base from V and 6 bases from J, the junction contained 7 bases not matched to a gene. Germline CDR1 reads SGHVS; CDR2 reads FQNEAQ. The CDR3 spans 16 residues. The CDR3 nucleotides are TGTGCCAGCAGCTTAGGGCTAGCGGGAGGCAGGCAGACCCAGTACTTC. Its protein is CASSLGLAGGRQTQYF.

The J gene is TRBJ1-1, the V gene TRBV6-1; D is ambiguous. The CDR3 loop spans 14 amino acids. CDR1 is MNHNS and CDR2 is SASEGT in the germline V gene. V lost 2 bases and J lost 1, with 8 bases in between. The CDR3 DNA is TGTGCCAGCAGTGAAATAACACAGAACACTGAAGCTTTCTTT. This encodes CASSEITQNTEAFF.

This chain uses TRBV3-1 (or the pseudogene TRBV3-2) with TRBJ2-3; D unclear. With 0 bases removed from V and 2 bases from J, the gap between germline ends came to 6 bases. The CDR3 runs 14 residues. From germline, CDR1 is LGHDT and CDR2 YNNKEL (reference sequence). CDR3 DNA: TGTGCCAGCAGCCAAGATTATTTCACAGATACGCAGTATTTT. Amino acids: CASSQDYFTDTQYF.

The chain is built from TRBV11-3 and TRBJ2-5; 7 bases agree with TRBD1. J gave up 5 bases and V 4 bases, and 4 bases lay outside the gene matches. Germline V gives CDR1 SGHNT, CDR2 YENEEA. The CDR3 runs to 13 residues. DNA of the CDR3: TGTGCCAGCAGCTCGGGACAGAGGGAGACCCAGTACTTC. It specifies CASSSGQRETQYF.

The chain employs TRBV5-8 and TRBJ2-5, with a tentative D call TRBD1 (6 bases). The length of the CDR3 is 14 residues. V lost 4 bases, J lost 7 bases, and 17 bases lay in between. CDR1 SGHTS and CDR2 YDEGEE come from the germline V gene. The CDR3 nucleotides are TGTGCCAGCAGCAACAAAGACAGGAAAGGGACCCAGTACTTC. It specifies CASSNKDRKGTQYF.